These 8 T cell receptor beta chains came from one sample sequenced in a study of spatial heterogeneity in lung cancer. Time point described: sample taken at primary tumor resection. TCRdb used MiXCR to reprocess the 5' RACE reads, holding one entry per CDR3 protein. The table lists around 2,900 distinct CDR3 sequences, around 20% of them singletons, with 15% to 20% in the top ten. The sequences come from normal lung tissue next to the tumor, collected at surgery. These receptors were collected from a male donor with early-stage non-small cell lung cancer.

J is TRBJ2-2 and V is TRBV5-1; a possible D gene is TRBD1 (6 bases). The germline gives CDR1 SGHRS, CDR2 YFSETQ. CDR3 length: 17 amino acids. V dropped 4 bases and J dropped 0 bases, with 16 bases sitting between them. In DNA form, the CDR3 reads TGCGCCAGCAGCCCAAGGACAGCCTTTGCGAACACCGGGGAGCTGTTTTTT. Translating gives CASSPRTAFANTGELFF.

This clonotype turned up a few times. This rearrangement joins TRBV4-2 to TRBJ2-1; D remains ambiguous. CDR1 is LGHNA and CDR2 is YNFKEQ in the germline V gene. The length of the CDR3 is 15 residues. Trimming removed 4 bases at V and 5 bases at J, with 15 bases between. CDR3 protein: CASSREGYTDNEQFF. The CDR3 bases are TGTGCCAGCAGCCGAGAAGGCTACACTGACAATGAGCAGTTCTTC.

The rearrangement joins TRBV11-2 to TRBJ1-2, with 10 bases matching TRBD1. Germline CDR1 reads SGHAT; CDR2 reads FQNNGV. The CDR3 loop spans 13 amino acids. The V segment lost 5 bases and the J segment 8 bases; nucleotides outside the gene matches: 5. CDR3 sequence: CASSPRTGGGYTF. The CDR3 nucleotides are TGTGCCAGCAGCCCCCGGACAGGGGGAGGCTACACCTTC.

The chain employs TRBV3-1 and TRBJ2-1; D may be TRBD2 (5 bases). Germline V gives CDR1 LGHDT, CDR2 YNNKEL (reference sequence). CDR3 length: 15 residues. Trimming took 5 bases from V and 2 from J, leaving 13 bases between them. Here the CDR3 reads CASSGSSPTYNEQFF. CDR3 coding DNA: TGTGCCAGCAGCGGATCTAGCCCTACCTACAATGAGCAGTTCTTC.

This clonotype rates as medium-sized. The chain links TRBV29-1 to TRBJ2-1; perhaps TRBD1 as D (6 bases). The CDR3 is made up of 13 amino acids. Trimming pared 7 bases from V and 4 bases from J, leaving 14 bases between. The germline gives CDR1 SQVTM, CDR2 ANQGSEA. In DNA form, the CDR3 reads TGCAGCGGGGGACATGGGCAGTACAATGAGCAGTTCTTC. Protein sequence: CSGGHGQYNEQFF.

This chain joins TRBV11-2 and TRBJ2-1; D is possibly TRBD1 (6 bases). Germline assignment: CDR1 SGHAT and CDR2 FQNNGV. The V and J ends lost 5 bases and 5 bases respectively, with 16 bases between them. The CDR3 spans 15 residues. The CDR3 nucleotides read TGTGCCAGCAGCCCGGCAGGGGCCGGGCACAATGAGCAGTTCTTC. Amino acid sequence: CASSPAGAGHNEQFF.

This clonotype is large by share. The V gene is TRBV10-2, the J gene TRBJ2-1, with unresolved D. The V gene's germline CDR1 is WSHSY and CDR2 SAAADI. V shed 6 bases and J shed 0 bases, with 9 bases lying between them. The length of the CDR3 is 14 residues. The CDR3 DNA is TGCGCCAGCAGCGCAGGAAACTCCTACAATGAGCAGTTCTTC. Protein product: CASSAGNSYNEQFF.

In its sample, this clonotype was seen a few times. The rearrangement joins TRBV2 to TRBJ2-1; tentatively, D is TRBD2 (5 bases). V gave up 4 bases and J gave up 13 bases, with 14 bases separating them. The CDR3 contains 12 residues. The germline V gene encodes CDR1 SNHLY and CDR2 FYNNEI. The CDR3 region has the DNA TGTGCCAGCAGTGTTCGCGGGCTTAGTCAGTTCTTC. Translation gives CASSVRGLSQFF.